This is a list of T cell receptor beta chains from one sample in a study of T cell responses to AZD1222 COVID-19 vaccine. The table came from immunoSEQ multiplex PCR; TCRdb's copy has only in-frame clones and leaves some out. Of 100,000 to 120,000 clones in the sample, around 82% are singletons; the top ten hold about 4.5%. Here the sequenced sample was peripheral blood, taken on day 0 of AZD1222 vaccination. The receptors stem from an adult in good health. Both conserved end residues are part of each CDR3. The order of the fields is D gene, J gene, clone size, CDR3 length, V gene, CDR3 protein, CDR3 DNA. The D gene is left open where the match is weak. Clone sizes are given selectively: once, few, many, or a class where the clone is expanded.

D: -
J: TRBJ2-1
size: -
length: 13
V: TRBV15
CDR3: CATSRAMRESTFF
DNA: TGTGCCACCAGCAGGGCCATGAGGGAGAGTACGTTCTTC

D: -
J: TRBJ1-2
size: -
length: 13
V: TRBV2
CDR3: CASSVGQNYGYTF
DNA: TGTGCCAGCAGTGTCGGGCAGAACTATGGCTACACCTTC

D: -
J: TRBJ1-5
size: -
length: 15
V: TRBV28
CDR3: CASSRQGPNNQPQHF
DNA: TGTGCCAGCAGCCGCCAGGGACCTAACAATCAGCCCCAGCATTTT

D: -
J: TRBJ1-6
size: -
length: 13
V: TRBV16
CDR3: CASSQFNNSPLHF
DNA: TGTGCCAGCAGCCAATTCAATAATTCACCCCTCCACTTT

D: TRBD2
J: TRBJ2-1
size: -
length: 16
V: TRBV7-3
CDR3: CASSSLLAGGRNEQFF
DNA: TGTGCCAGCAGCTCTCTACTAGCGGGGGGGCGCAATGAGCAGTTCTTC

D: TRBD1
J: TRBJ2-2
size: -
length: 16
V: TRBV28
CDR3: CASSLFGTGIPGELFF
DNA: TGTGCCAGCAGTTTATTTGGGACAGGGATCCCCGGGGAGCTGTTTTTT

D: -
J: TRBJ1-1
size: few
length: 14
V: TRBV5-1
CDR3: CASSLGDVNTEAFF
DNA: TGCGCCAGCAGCTTGGGGGATGTGAACACTGAAGCTTTCTTT

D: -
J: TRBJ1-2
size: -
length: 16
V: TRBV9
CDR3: CASSVALGGGNYGYTF
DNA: TGTGCCAGCAGCGTAGCCCTGGGGGGAGGAAACTATGGCTACACCTTC

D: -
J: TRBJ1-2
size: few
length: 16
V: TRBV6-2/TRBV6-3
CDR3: CASSYSDGGLNYGYTF
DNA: TGTGCCAGCAGTTACTCGGACGGAGGATTAAACTATGGCTACACCTTC

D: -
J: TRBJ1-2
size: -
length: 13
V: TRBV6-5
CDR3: CASSWTVLGGYTF
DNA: TGTGCCAGCTCTTGGACAGTACTCGGTGGCTACACCTTC

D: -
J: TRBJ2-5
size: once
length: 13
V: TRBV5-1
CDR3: CASSGNSQETQYF
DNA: TGCGCCAGCAGTGGGAACAGCCAAGAGACCCAGTACTTC

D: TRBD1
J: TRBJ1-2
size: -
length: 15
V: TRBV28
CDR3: CASSPYDRGILGYTF
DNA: TGTGCCAGCAGTCCTTACGACAGGGGGATTCTTGGCTACACCTTC

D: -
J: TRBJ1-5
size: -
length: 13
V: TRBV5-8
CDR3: CASSLTSNQPQHF
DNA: TGTGCCAGCAGCTTGACGAGCAATCAGCCCCAGCATTTT

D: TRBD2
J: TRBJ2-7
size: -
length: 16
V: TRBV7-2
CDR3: CASSLAQLAFRYEQYF
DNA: TGTGCCAGCAGCTTAGCACAACTAGCGTTTCGCTACGAGCAGTACTTC

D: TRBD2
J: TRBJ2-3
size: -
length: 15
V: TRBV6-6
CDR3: CASSLSGARGDTQYF
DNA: TGTGCCAGCAGCCTTAGCGGGGCCCGCGGGGACACGCAGTATTTT

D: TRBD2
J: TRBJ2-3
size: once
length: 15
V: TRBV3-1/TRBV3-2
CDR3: CASTPGGASADTQYF
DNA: TGTGCCAGCACCCCGGGGGGGGCTAGCGCAGATACGCAGTATTTT

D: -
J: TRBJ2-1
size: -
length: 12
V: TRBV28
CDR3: CASSFKGGEQFF
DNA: TGTGCCAGCAGTTTTAAAGGTGGTGAGCAGTTCTTC

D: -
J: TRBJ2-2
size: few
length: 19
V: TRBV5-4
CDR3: CASSSSIFGARTSTGELFF
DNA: TGTGCCAGCAGCTCGAGTATTTTTGGAGCGAGGACGTCCACCGGGGAGCTGTTTTTT

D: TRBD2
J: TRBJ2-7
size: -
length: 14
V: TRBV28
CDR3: CASTAGGTDYEQYF
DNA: TGTGCCAGCACCGCGGGAGGGACGGACTACGAGCAGTACTTC

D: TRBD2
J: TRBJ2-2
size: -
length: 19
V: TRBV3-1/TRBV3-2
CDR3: CASSQEARGASSNTGELFF
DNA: TGTGCCAGCAGCCAAGAGGCGCGGGGGGCCTCATCGAACACCGGGGAGCTGTTTTTT

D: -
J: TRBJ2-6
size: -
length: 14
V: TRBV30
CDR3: CAWSAGHGANVLTF
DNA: TGTGCCTGGAGTGCGGGGCATGGGGCCAACGTCCTGACTTTC

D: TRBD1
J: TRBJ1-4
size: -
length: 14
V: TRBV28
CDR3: CASSLSQGGGKLFF
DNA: TGTGCCAGCAGTTTATCACAGGGGGGGGGTAAACTGTTTTTT

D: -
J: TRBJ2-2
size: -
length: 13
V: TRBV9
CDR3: CASSVEGAGELFF
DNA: TGTGCCAGCAGCGTAGAAGGGGCCGGGGAGCTGTTTTTT

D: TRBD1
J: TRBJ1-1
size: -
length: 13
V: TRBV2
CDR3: CAGKGTVNTEAFF
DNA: TGTGCCGGAAAAGGGACAGTGAACACTGAAGCTTTCTTT

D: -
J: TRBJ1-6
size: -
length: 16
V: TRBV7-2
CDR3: CASSPTGIRTNSPLHF
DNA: TGTGCCAGCAGCCCGACCGGGATCCGAACGAATTCACCCCTCCACTTT

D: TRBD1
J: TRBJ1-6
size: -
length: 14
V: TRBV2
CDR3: CASTPDRAGSPLHF
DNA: TGTGCCAGCACCCCGGACAGGGCTGGGTCACCCCTCCACTTT

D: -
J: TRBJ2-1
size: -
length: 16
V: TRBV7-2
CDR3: CASSPEVGLARNEQFF
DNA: TGTGCCAGCAGCCCAGAGGTTGGGCTAGCGAGGAATGAGCAGTTCTTC

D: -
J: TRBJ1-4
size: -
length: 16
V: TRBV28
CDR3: CASSLTGAATNEKLFF
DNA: TGTGCCAGCAGCCTGACAGGTGCTGCAACTAATGAAAAACTGTTTTTT

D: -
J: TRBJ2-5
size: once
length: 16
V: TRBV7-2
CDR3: CASSLAGLSTSKTQYF
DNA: TGTGCCAGCAGCTTAGCAGGACTTTCCACGTCAAAGACCCAGTACTTC

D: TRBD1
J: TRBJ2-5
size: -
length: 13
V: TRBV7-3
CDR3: CASSRDRGETQYF
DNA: TGTGCCAGCAGTCGGGACAGGGGAGAGACCCAGTACTTC

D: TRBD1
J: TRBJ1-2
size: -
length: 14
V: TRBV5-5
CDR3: CASSLADRAGGYTF
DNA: TGTGCCAGCAGCTTGGCCGACAGGGCGGGTGGCTACACCTTC

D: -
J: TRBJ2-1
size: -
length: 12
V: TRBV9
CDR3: CASSVGENEQFF
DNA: TGTGCCAGCAGCGTAGGTGAAAATGAGCAGTTCTTC

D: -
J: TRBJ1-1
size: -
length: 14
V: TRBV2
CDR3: CASKTDTMNTEAFF
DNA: TGTGCCAGCAAAACAGATACCATGAACACTGAAGCTTTCTTT

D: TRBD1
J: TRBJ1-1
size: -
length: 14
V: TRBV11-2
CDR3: CASSPRQGTTEAFF
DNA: TGTGCCAGCAGCCCCCGACAGGGGACCACTGAAGCTTTCTTT

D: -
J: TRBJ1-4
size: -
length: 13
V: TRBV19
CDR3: CASEVGYGEKLFF
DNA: TGTGCCTCCGAAGTAGGGTACGGAGAAAAACTGTTTTTT

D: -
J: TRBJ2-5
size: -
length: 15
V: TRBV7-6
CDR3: CASSFTGRGQETQYF
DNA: TGTGCCAGCAGCTTCACAGGCAGAGGCCAAGAGACCCAGTACTTC

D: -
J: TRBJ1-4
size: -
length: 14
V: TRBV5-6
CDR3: CASSSSGKGEKLFF
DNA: TGTGCCAGCAGCTCGAGTGGGAAGGGTGAAAAACTGTTTTTT

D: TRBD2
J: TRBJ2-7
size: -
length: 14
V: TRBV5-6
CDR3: CASTGLASPYEQYF
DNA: TGTGCCAGCACCGGACTAGCGTCTCCCTACGAGCAGTACTTC

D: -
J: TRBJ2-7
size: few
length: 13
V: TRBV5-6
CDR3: CASSPTGLHEQYF
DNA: TGTGCCAGCAGCCCAACAGGGCTCCACGAGCAGTACTTC

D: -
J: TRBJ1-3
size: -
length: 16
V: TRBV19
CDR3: CASSPRPGGSGNTIYF
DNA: TGTGCCAGTAGTCCCCGACCCGGGGGGTCTGGAAACACCATATATTTT

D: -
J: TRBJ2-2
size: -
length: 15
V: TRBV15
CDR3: CATSRDRERVGELFF
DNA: TGTGCCACCAGCAGAGATCGGGAGCGAGTCGGGGAGCTGTTTTTT

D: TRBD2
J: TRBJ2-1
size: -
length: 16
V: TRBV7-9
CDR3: CASSIHSGRIKNEQFF
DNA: TGTGCCAGCAGTATCCATAGCGGGAGAATAAAGAATGAGCAGTTCTTC

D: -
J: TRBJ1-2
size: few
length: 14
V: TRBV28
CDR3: CASSLALGTYGYTF
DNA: TGTGCCAGCAGTTTAGCCTTGGGGACCTATGGCTACACCTTC

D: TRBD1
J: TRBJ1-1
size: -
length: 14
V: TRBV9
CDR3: CASSYKDRGTEAFF
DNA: TGTGCCAGCAGCTATAAAGACAGGGGGACTGAAGCTTTCTTT

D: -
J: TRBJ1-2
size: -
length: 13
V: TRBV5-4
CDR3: CASNLGGSYGYTF
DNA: TGTGCCAGCAACTTGGGGGGTAGCTATGGCTACACCTTC

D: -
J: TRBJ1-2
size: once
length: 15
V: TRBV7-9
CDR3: CASSPPTGSERGYTF
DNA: TGTGCCAGCAGCCCACCGACAGGCTCCGAGCGTGGCTACACCTTC

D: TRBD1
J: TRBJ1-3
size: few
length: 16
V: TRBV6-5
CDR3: CASSYRATGAGNTIYF
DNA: TGTGCCAGCAGTTACCGCGCCACAGGGGCTGGAAACACCATATATTTT

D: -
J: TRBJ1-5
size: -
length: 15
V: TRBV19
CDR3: CASSIVALGNQPQHF
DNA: TGTGCCAGTAGTATAGTGGCACTCGGCAATCAGCCCCAGCATTTT

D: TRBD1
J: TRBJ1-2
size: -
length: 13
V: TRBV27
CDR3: CASRSTGEDGYTF
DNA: TGTGCCAGCAGGTCCACAGGGGAGGACGGCTACACCTTC

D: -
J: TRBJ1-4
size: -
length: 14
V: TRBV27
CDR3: CASRPDMGGEKLFF
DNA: TGTGCCAGCAGACCTGACATGGGGGGTGAAAAACTGTTTTTT

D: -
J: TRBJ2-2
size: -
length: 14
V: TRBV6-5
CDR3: CASRRTTNTGELFF
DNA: TGTGCCAGCAGGAGGACAACAAACACCGGGGAGCTGTTTTTT

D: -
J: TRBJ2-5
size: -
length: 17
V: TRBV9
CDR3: CASSDSGTSDYQETQYF
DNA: TGTGCCAGCAGCGACTCTGGGACATCCGATTACCAAGAGACCCAGTACTTC